Shown below are 15 T cell receptor beta chains from a single sample sequenced in a study of early T cells in non-severe SARS-CoV-2 infection. One entry per CDR3 protein, called by TCRdb with MiXCR from the 5' RACE reads. The sample lists about 59,000 distinct CDR3 sequences; roughly 13% were seen once. Sequencing was performed on whole blood, taken at baseline. These TCRs come from an adult who was a healthcare worker with PCR-confirmed SARS-CoV-2 infection or an uninfected control (not recorded which).

On this clonotype itself: Without the conserved terminal phenylalanine or tryptophan, this CDR3 likely stems from a read error. The chain couples TRBV7-2 to TRBJ2-7, with D perhaps matching TRBD1 (5 bases). The CDR3 contains 14 residues. V dropped 2 bases and J dropped 5 bases, with 13 bases sitting between them. Germline CDR1 and CDR2: SGHTA and FQGNSA. DNA for the CDR3: TGTGCCAGCAGCTTACACCACCTGACAGACGAGCAGTACCTC. Residues: CASSLHHLTDEQYL.

The CDR3 nucleotides are TGTGCCACCTCGGACGGATTTAGCAATCAGCCCCAGCATTTT. It encodes CATSDGFSNQPQHF. The chain is built from TRBV24-1 and TRBJ1-5; D remains ambiguous. CDR3 size: 14 residues. Germline V lookup: CDR1 KGHDR, CDR2 SFDVKD. V gave up 9 bases and J gave up 0 bases, with 11 bases separating them.

Ten or more counts support this clonotype. V and J are TRBV28 and TRBJ1-4; no clear D. The CDR3 runs to 15 residues. Trimming took off 8 bases at V and 0 bases at J, with 13 bases between the two ends. In germline, CDR1 is MDHEN, CDR2 SYDVKM. CDR3 region: CASGSGSTTNEKLFF. The CDR3 DNA reads as TGTGCCAGCGGATCAGGATCTACAACTAATGAAAAACTGTTTTTT.

This clonotype was found many times. The chain joins TRBV7-2 to TRBJ2-2, with TRBD2 as a possible D gene (5 bases). This CDR3 has 19 amino acids. From germline, CDR1 is SGHTA and CDR2 FQGNSA. V dropped 3 bases and J dropped 3 bases, with 23 bases sitting between them. The CDR3 DNA sequence: TGTGCCAGCAGCTTTCCCACCGGCCAGTGGGAGAGTGACACCGGGGAGCTGTTTTTT. The encoded protein is CASSFPTGQWESDTGELFF.

The table lists this clonotype with many counts. J is TRBJ2-5 and V is TRBV7-9; tentatively, D is TRBD1 or TRBD2 (5 bases each). The V gene's germline CDR1 is SEHNR and CDR2 FQNEAQ (reference sequence). V was trimmed by 6 bases and J by 5 bases, leaving 19 bases between them. The CDR3 runs 15 residues. The CDR3 reads CASSSPGPLQETQYF. In nucleotides, the CDR3 is TGTGCCAGCAGTTCCCCGGGACCTCTGCAGGAGACCCAGTACTTC.

This clonotype was found many times. The chain employs TRBV12-3 or TRBV12-4 and TRBJ2-1; no clear D. V lost 3 bases to trimming and J lost 4 bases, with 19 bases between them. The CDR3 has 17 residues. The CDR3 spells CASSLLRWVFRYNEQFF. The CDR3 nucleotides read TGTGCCAGCAGTTTGCTCCGGTGGGTTTTTCGTTACAATGAGCAGTTCTTC.

DNA of the CDR3: TGTGCCAGCAGCTTAGTAGGGGCTAGCGGCTACACAGATACGCAGTATTTT. Residues: CASSLVGASGYTDTQYF. The chain employs TRBV7-9 and TRBJ2-3, with 7 bases identical to TRBD2. CDR1 is SEHNR, CDR2 FQNEAQ, per germline (reference sequence). V lost 1 base, J lost 2 bases, and 9 bases stayed unmatched. The CDR3 has 17 residues.

The chain combines TRBV4-3 with TRBJ1-2; D might be TRBD1 (5 bases). Trimming pared 1 base from V and 4 bases from J, leaving 13 bases between. In germline, CDR1 is LGHNA, CDR2 YSLEER. The CDR3 runs to 15 residues. The CDR3, as DNA: TGCGCCAGCAGCCAAGCTCATTCAGGGCTCTATGGCTACACCTTC. Protein sequence: CASSQAHSGLYGYTF.

The J gene is TRBJ1-2, the V gene TRBV30, with unresolved D. V lost 8 bases and J 7 bases, leaving 20 bases between the germline ends. Per the germline V gene, CDR1 is GTSNPN and CDR2 is SVGIG (reference sequence). This CDR3 spans 13 amino acids. The DNA of the CDR3 is TGTGCCCGAGATTTATGGGGAGTCCGTGGCTACACCTTC. It translates to CARDLWGVRGYTF.

This CDR3 is CASSWGTGWEAFF. DNA of the CDR3: TGCGCCAGCAGCTGGGGGACAGGTTGGGAAGCTTTCTTT. The chain is built from TRBV5-1 and TRBJ1-1, with TRBD1 matching 8 bases. The CDR3 spans 13 residues. After removal of 3 bases from V and 8 bases from J, the junction contained 6 bases not matched to a gene. The V gene's germline CDR1 is SGHRS and CDR2 YFSETQ.

This clonotype was detected a few times. V and J are TRBV29-1 and TRBJ2-3; D is perhaps TRBD1 (6 bases). The V and J ends lost 3 bases and 3 bases respectively, with 13 bases between them. CDR3 length equals 14 residues. The V gene's germline CDR1 is SQVTM and CDR2 ANQGSEA. CDR3 nucleotide sequence: TGCAGCGTTGAGGGGCAGGGGCGGACAGATACGCAGTATTTT. Protein product: CSVEGQGRTDTQYF.

The sample holds a few counts of this clonotype. This chain links TRBV12-3 or TRBV12-4 with TRBJ1-2; D remains unclear. The CDR3 consists of 11 residues. With 3 bases removed from V and 4 bases from J, the gap between germline ends came to 3 bases. The CDR3 region has the DNA TGTGCCAGCAGTTTCGGCTATGGCTACACCTTC. Amino acid sequence: CASSFGYGYTF.

The sample holds many counts of this clonotype. V and J are TRBV6-2 or TRBV6-3 and TRBJ2-7; D possibly corresponds to TRBD1 (5 bases). V was cut by 5 bases and J by 4 bases, with 12 bases left in between. The CDR3 runs 13 residues. Germline values: CDR1 MNHEY, CDR2 SVGEGT. Written as DNA, the CDR3 is TGTGCCAGCAGTCCCCTAGACAGATACGAGCAGTACTTC. Amino acid sequence: CASSPLDRYEQYF.

This chain uses TRBV21-1 with TRBJ2-7; the table names TRBD1, a call not compared with the DNA. TRBV21-1 is a listed pseudogene. The CDR3 contains 17 residues. The CDR3 region is CASSKPGQGRNCYEQYF. The CDR3, as DNA: TGTGCCAGCAGCAAACCTGGACAGGGGAGGAATTGCTACGAGCAGTACTTC.

The V and J genes are TRBV20-1 and TRBJ1-5, with TRBD1 as a possible D gene (5 bases). This CDR3 has 12 amino acids. V lost 3 bases and J lost 6, with 9 bases in between. In germline, CDR1 is DFQATT, CDR2 SNEGSKA (reference sequence). CDR3 loop: CSARTGGQPQHF. The CDR3 DNA reads TGCAGTGCTAGGACGGGGGGTCAGCCCCAGCATTTT.